This TCR beta chain was observed in a study of early stage breast cancer tumors. Study results and limitations: Comparing each tissue with blood distinguished tumor from normal in about 90% of the 16 patients.

With 5 bases clipped from V and 5 bases from J, the junction kept 7 bases outside the gene matches. The CDR3 runs 15 residues. Germline values: CDR1 MNHNY, CDR2 SVGAGI (reference sequence). Notes on this clone: Its target is unknown.

Sequencing was performed with immunoSEQ multiplex PCR; in TCRdb, only in-frame clones are kept and a portion is missing. The table includes about 28,000 clones, around three fifths detected once. The source of this sequence is a person in their fifties with breast cancer. Sequencing was carried out using breast tumor tissue. The gene calls are TRBV6-6 and TRBJ1-4; 8 nucleotides match TRBD1. The CDR3 spells CASSDRGLANEKLFF. DNA for the CDR3: TGTGCCAGCAGTGACAGGGGCCTTGCGAATGAAAAACTGTTTTTT.